Listed below are T cell receptor beta chains from one sample, sequenced in a study of cytomegalovirus exposure and HLA in healthy donors. Libraries were prepared by immunoSEQ multiplex PCR; TCRdb keeps only in-frame clonotypes and omits some of them. The sample has about 120,000 clones; around 90% are singletons. The sample was PBMCs. These receptor sequences come from a woman aged 18-29 years in good health and CMV-seronegative. Each CDR3 is given with its conserved first and last residue. The order of the fields is V gene, J gene, D gene, clone size, CDR3 protein, CDR3 DNA. A D gene is named only where the DNA matches it firmly. Clone size appears in some rows only: once, few, many, or a class for an expanded clone.

TRBV11-1	TRBJ1-4	-	-	CASSFLGGFATNEKLFF	TGTGCCAGCAGCTTCCTCGGGGGGTTTGCAACTAATGAAAAACTGTTTTTT
TRBV6-5	TRBJ1-1	TRBD1	few	CASSYSDRVTEAFF	TGTGCCAGCAGTTACTCGGACAGGGTCACTGAAGCTTTCTTT
TRBV12-5	TRBJ2-5	TRBD2	-	CASGLVQIAGGPRETQYF	TGTGCTAGTGGTTTGGTACAGATAGCGGGAGGGCCGAGGGAGACCCAGTACTTC
TRBV7-9	TRBJ2-1	TRBD2	-	CASSLRRERRNEQFF	TGTGCCAGCAGCTTACGGCGGGAGCGTCGAAATGAGCAGTTCTTC
TRBV11-2	TRBJ2-1	TRBD2	-	CASSSNPGLAGDEQFF	TGTGCCAGCAGCTCGAATCCGGGACTAGCGGGAGATGAGCAGTTCTTC
TRBV11-3	TRBJ2-7	-	-	CASSWDNYYEQYF	TGTGCCAGCAGCTGGGACAATTACTACGAGCAGTACTTC
TRBV19	TRBJ1-5	TRBD1	-	CASSIRDRENFYQPQHF	TGTGCCAGTAGTATAAGGGACAGGGAGAATTTCTACCAGCCCCAGCATTTT
TRBV7-3	TRBJ2-1	TRBD2	-	CASSLPREGYHNEQFF	TGTGCCAGCAGCCTCCCACGGGAGGGCTATCACAATGAGCAGTTCTTC
TRBV4-2	TRBJ2-1	TRBD2	-	CASSRGTSGANEQFF	TGTGCCAGCAGCCGAGGGACTAGCGGGGCCAATGAGCAGTTCTTC
TRBV5-4	TRBJ2-3	TRBD2	-	CASSLGLAEVLGTDTQYF	TGTGCCAGCAGCTTGGGGCTAGCGGAGGTCCTGGGCACAGATACGCAGTATTTT
TRBV4-1	TRBJ2-7	TRBD2	-	CASSHGSRTSGRKPYEQYF	TGCGCCAGTAGCCATGGTTCAAGGACTAGCGGGAGAAAACCCTACGAGCAGTACTTC
TRBV6-1	TRBJ2-7	-	-	CASSEPGIHEQYF	TGTGCCAGCAGTGAGCCCGGGATCCACGAGCAGTACTTC
TRBV7-8	TRBJ1-2	TRBD1	once	CASSPTRGLYYGYTF	TGTGCCAGCAGCCCCACGAGGGGGCTGTACTATGGCTACACCTTC
TRBV19	TRBJ2-2	-	-	CASRLAGSLTGELFF	TGTGCCAGTCGCCTTGCCGGGAGCCTCACCGGGGAGCTGTTTTTT
TRBV19	TRBJ2-5	-	-	CASSKGVETQYF	TGTGCCAGTTCTAAGGGGGTAGAGACCCAGTACTTC
TRBV27	TRBJ1-1	-	-	CASKSQVALNTEAFF	TGTGCCAGCAAGTCTCAGGTTGCACTGAACACTGAAGCTTTCTTT
TRBV11-2	TRBJ2-7	-	-	CASSLMGRTPAEEQYF	TGTGCCAGCAGCCTAATGGGGAGGACCCCCGCCGAGGAGCAGTACTTC
TRBV6-5	TRBJ1-2	TRBD1	-	CASRGTAYYGYTF	TGTGCCAGCAGGGGGACAGCATACTATGGCTACACCTTC
TRBV19	TRBJ2-2	TRBD1	-	CASSVKGAYGELFF	TGTGCCAGTAGTGTGAAGGGGGCTTACGGGGAGCTGTTTTTT
TRBV9	TRBJ2-7	-	-	CASSPPADPYEQYF	TGTGCCAGCAGCCCGCCGGCGGATCCCTACGAGCAGTACTTC
TRBV4-1	TRBJ1-1	-	-	CASSQGLQGNTEAFF	TGCGCCAGCAGCCAAGGACTGCAGGGAAACACTGAAGCTTTCTTT
TRBV7-8	TRBJ1-2	TRBD1	-	CASSFLGTGHNGYTF	TGTGCCAGCAGCTTTCTCGGGACAGGGCATAATGGCTACACCTTC
TRBV27	TRBJ2-5	TRBD2	-	CASSLSPSGQETQYF	TGTGCCAGCAGTTTAAGCCCTAGCGGCCAAGAGACCCAGTACTTC
TRBV5-1	TRBJ1-1	TRBD1	once	CASSAGQGIGEAFF	TGCGCCAGCAGCGCGGGACAGGGGATCGGTGAAGCTTTCTTT
TRBV11-3	TRBJ2-2	-	-	CASSPHLGELFF	TGTGCCAGCAGCCCCCATCTAGGGGAGCTGTTTTTT
TRBV7-2	TRBJ2-7	TRBD2	-	CASSLHAGGAYEQYF	TGTGCCAGCAGCTTACACGCGGGAGGGGCCTACGAGCAGTACTTC
TRBV28	TRBJ1-5	TRBD1	-	CASRHRGQQPQHF	TGTGCCAGCAGGCACAGGGGGCAACAGCCCCAGCATTTT
TRBV5-6	TRBJ2-1	-	-	CASSTGSAWDEQFF	TGTGCCAGCAGCACAGGATCAGCTTGGGATGAGCAGTTCTTC
TRBV4-1	TRBJ2-7	TRBD2	-	CASSQAASGLSYEQYF	TGCGCCAGCAGCCAAGCGGCTAGCGGGCTATCCTACGAGCAGTACTTC
TRBV7-9	TRBJ1-2	TRBD1	once	CASSLGQGGVYGYTF	TGTGCCAGCAGCTTAGGACAGGGGGGAGTTTATGGCTACACCTTC
TRBV28	TRBJ2-1	TRBD2	-	CASSLPGLAGDNEQFF	TGTGCCAGCAGTTTACCGGGACTAGCGGGAGACAATGAGCAGTTCTTC
TRBV9	TRBJ2-3	TRBD2	-	CASSKAGGFTDTQYF	TGTGCCAGCAGTAAGGCGGGAGGGTTTACAGATACGCAGTATTTT
TRBV6-6	TRBJ2-2	-	-	CASTGRVMAGELFF	TGTGCCAGCACTGGCAGGGTCATGGCCGGGGAGCTGTTTTTT
TRBV11-2	TRBJ2-5	-	-	CASSPGNLQETQYF	TGTGCCAGCAGCCCAGGGAACTTACAAGAGACCCAGTACTTC
TRBV6-5	TRBJ1-1	TRBD1	-	CASSLYRGWGTEAFF	TGTGCCAGCAGTCTGTACAGGGGCTGGGGCACTGAAGCTTTCTTT
TRBV7-9	TRBJ1-2	TRBD1	-	CASSPGTGANYGYTF	TGTGCCAGCAGCCCCGGGACAGGCGCTAACTATGGCTACACCTTC
TRBV27	TRBJ2-7	TRBD2	-	CASSTGTGTSDEQYF	TGTGCCAGCAGCACGGGAACCGGGACTAGCGACGAGCAGTACTTC
TRBV4-2	TRBJ2-3	TRBD2	-	CASSHPPTSGPQTSTDTQYF	TGTGCCAGCAGCCACCCGCCGACTAGCGGGCCCCAAACTAGCACAGATACGCAGTATTTT
TRBV11-3	TRBJ1-3	TRBD1	-	CASSPSTGTAGNTIYF	TGTGCCAGCAGCCCCTCAACCGGGACAGCCGGAAACACCATATATTTT
TRBV29-1	TRBJ1-1	TRBD1	-	CSVRTGHGDTEAFF	TGCAGCGTTCGGACAGGGCATGGTGACACTGAAGCTTTCTTT
TRBV6-5	TRBJ1-2	TRBD1	once	CASSYTRTGGNYGYTF	TGTGCCAGCAGTTACACGAGGACAGGGGGTAACTATGGCTACACCTTC
TRBV7-9	TRBJ2-7	TRBD2	-	CASSLRRLAGDEQYF	TGTGCCAGCAGCTTACGGCGGCTAGCGGGAGACGAGCAGTACTTC
TRBV7-2	TRBJ2-2	TRBD2	-	CASHPTSGHNLGVTGELFF	TGTGCCAGTCACCCGACTAGCGGGCACAACTTGGGAGTCACCGGGGAGCTGTTTTTT
TRBV5-4	TRBJ2-3	-	-	CASSLTGSTDTQYF	TGTGCCAGCAGCCTAACAGGGAGCACAGATACGCAGTATTTT
TRBV5-1	TRBJ1-1	TRBD1	-	CASSLDGQGNTEAFF	TGCGCCAGCAGCTTGGACGGACAGGGGAACACTGAAGCTTTCTTT
TRBV6-1	TRBJ2-7	TRBD2	-	CASSLGEGVGTEQYF	TGTGCCAGCAGCCTGGGGGAGGGCGTAGGAACCGAGCAGTACTTC
TRBV13	TRBJ2-7	TRBD2	-	CASSLELAGPSYEQYF	TGTGCCAGCAGCTTAGAACTAGCGGGACCATCCTACGAGCAGTACTTC
TRBV19	TRBJ1-1	TRBD1	-	CAIKGADFWGTEAFF	TGTGCCATTAAGGGGGCTGATTTTTGGGGCACTGAAGCTTTCTTT
TRBV6-5	TRBJ2-3	TRBD2	once	CASSSGLVVSTDTQYF	TGTGCCAGCAGTTCCGGACTAGTTGTTAGCACAGATACGCAGTATTTT
TRBV5-6	TRBJ2-7	TRBD2	-	CASSSTSGFYEQYF	TGTGCCAGCAGCTCGACTAGCGGGTTCTACGAGCAGTACTTC
TRBV7-8	TRBJ2-5	TRBD1	-	CASSLRTGDQETQYF	TGTGCCAGCAGCCTAAGGACAGGGGACCAAGAGACCCAGTACTTC
TRBV27	TRBJ2-7	TRBD2	-	CASSLAGGMYEQYF	TGTGCCAGCAGCCTAGCGGGGGGAATGTACGAGCAGTACTTC
TRBV10-3	TRBJ2-7	-	-	CAISGTVYEQYF	TGTGCCATCAGTGGGACAGTCTACGAGCAGTACTTC
TRBV6-5	TRBJ2-1	TRBD2	-	CASNPGLAPYNEQFF	TGTGCCAGCAACCCGGGACTAGCTCCCTACAATGAGCAGTTCTTC
TRBV6-5	TRBJ2-2	-	-	CASSPDSTGELFF	TGTGCCAGCAGTCCCGACAGTACCGGGGAGCTGTTTTTT
TRBV6-5	TRBJ1-1	-	-	CASRTGLNTEAFF	TGTGCCAGCAGAACAGGGTTGAACACTGAAGCTTTCTTT